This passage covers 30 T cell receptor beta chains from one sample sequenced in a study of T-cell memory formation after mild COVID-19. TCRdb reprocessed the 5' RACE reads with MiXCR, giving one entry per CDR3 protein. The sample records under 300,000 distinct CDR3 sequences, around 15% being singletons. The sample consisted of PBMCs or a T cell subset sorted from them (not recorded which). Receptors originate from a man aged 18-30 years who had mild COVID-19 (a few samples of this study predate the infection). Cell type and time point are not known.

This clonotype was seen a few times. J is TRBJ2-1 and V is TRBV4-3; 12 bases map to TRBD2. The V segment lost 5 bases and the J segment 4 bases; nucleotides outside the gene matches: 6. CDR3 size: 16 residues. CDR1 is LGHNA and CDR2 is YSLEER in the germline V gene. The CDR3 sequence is CASSTQLAGGYNEQFF. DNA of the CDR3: TGCGCCAGCAGCACCCAACTAGCGGGGGGATACAATGAGCAGTTCTTC.

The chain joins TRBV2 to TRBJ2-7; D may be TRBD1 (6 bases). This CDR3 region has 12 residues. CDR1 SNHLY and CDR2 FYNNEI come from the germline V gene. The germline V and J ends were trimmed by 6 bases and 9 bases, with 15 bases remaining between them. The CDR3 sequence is CASSEQGPVQYF. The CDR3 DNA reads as TGTGCCAGCAGCGAACAGGGACCAGTGCAGTACTTC.

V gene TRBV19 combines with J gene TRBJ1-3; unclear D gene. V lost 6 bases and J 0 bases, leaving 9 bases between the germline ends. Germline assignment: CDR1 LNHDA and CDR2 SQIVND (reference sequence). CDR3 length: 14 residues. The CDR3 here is CASRVRASGNTIYF. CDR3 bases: TGTGCCAGTAGGGTGAGGGCCTCTGGAAACACCATATATTTT.

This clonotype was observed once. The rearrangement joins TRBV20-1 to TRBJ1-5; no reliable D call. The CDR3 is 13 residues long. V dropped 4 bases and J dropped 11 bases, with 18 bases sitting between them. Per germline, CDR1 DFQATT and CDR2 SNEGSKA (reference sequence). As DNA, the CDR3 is TGCAGTGCTATCCCCCCCGGAGGGCCTGCCCAGCATTTT. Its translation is CSAIPPGGPAQHF.

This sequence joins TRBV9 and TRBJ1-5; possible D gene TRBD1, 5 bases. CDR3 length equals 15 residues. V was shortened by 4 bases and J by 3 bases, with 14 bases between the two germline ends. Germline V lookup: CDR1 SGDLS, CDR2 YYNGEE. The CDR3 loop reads CASSSRGGYNQPQHF. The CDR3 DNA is TGTGCCAGCAGCTCGAGGGGAGGGTACAATCAGCCCCAGCATTTT.

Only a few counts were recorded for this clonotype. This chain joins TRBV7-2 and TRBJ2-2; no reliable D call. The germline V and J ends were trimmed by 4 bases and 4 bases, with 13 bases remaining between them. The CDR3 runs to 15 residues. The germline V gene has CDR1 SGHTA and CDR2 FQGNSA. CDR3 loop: CASSSISTVTGELFF. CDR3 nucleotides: TGTGCCAGCAGCTCAATCTCGACGGTCACCGGGGAGCTGTTTTTT.

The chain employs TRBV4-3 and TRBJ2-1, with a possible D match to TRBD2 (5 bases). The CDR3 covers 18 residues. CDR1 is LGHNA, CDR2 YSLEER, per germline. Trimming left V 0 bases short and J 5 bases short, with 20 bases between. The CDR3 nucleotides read TGCGCCAGCAGCCAAGATCGGCCGGGATGGAGCAGAAACAATGAGCAGTTCTTC. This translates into CASSQDRPGWSRNNEQFF.

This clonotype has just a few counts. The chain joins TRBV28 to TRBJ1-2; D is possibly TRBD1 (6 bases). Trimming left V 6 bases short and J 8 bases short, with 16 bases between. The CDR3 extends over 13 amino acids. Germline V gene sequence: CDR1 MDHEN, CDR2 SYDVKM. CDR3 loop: CASSLRDKRGYTF. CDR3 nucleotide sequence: TGTGCCAGCAGCCTCCGGGACAAACGAGGCTACACCTTC.

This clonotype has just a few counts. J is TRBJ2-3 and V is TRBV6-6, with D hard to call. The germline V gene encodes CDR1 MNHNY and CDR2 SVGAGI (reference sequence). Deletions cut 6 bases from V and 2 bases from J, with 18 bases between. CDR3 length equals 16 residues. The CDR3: CASRGNGLLDTDTQYF. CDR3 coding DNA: TGTGCCAGCAGAGGTAATGGGCTCCTCGACACAGATACGCAGTATTTT.

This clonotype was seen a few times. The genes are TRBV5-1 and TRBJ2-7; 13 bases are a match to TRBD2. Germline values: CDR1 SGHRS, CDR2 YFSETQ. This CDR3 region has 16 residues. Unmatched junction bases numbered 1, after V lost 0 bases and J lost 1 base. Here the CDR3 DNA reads TGCGCCAGCAGCTTGGGGGGACTAGCGGGGTCCTACGAGCAGTACTTC. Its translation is CASSLGGLAGSYEQYF.

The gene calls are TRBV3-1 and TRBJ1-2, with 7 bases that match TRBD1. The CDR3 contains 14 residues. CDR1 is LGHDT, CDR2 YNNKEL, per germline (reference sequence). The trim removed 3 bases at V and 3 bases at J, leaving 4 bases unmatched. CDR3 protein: CASSHLTGDYGYTF. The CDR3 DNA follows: TGTGCCAGCAGCCACCTCACAGGGGACTATGGCTACACCTTC.

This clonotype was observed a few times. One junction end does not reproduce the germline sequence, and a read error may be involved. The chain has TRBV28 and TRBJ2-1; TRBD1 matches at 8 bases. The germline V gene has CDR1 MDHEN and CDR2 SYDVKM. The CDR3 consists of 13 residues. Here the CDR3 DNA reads TGTGCCAGCAGTTTATTCCAGGGGGCGGTTTTAGTCTTC. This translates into CASSLFQGAVLVF.

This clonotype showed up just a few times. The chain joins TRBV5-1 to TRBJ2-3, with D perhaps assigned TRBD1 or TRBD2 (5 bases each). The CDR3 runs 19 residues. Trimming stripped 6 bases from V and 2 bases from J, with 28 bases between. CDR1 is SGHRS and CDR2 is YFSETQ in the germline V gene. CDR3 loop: CASTQKAGTQLSTTDTQYF. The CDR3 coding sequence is TGCGCCAGCACTCAAAAGGCCGGGACCCAACTCTCTACCACAGATACGCAGTATTTT.

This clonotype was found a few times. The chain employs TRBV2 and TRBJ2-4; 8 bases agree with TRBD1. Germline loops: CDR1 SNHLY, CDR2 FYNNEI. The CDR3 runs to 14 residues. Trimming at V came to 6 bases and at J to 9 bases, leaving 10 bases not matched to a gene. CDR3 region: CASRADRVIAIQYF. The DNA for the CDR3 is TGTGCCAGCAGGGCGGACAGGGTTATCGCCATTCAGTACTTC.

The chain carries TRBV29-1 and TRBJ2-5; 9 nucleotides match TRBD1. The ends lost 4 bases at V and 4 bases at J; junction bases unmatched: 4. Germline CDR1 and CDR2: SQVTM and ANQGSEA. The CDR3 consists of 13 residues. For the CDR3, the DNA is TGCAGCGTTGCGGGACAGGGAATAGAGACCCAGTACTTC. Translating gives CSVAGQGIETQYF.

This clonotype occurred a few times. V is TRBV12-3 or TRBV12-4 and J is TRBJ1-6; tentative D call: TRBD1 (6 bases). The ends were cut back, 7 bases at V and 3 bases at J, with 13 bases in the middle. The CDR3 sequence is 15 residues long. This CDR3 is CASTPDRFYNSPLHF. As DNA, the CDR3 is TGTGCCAGCACTCCCGACAGGTTCTATAATTCACCCCTCCACTTT.

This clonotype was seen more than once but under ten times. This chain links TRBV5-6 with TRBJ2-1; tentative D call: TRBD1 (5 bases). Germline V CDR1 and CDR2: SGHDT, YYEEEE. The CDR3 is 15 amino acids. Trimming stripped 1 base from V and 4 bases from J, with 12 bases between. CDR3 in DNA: TGTGCCAGCAGCTTGAACCAGGGAAGGTACAATGAGCAGTTCTTC. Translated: CASSLNQGRYNEQFF.

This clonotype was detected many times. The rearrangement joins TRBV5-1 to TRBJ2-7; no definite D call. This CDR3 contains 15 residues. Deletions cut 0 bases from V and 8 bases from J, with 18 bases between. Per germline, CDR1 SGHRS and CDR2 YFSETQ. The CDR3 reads CASSLEPGQAGQQYF. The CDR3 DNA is TGCGCCAGCAGCTTGGAGCCGGGCCAGGCTGGGCAGCAGTACTTC. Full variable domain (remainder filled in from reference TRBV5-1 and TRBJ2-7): KAGVTQTPRYLIKTRGQQVTLSCSPISGHRSVSWYQQTPGQGLQFLFEYFSETQRNKGNFPGRFSGRQFSNSRSEMNVSTLELGDSALYLCASSLEPGQAGQQYFGPGTRLTVT.

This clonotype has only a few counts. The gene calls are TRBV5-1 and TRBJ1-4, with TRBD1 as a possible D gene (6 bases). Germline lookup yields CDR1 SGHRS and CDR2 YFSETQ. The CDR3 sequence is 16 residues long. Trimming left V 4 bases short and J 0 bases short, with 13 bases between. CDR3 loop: CASSLGGTSTNEKLFF. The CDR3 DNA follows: TGCGCCAGCAGCCTGGGAGGGACATCAACTAATGAAAAACTGTTTTTT. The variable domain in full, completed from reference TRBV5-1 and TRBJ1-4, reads KAGVTQTPRYLIKTRGQQVTLSCSPISGHRSVSWYQQTPGQGLQFLFEYFSETQRNKGNFPGRFSGRQFSNSRSEMNVSTLELGDSALYLCASSLGGTSTNEKLFFGSGTQLSVL.

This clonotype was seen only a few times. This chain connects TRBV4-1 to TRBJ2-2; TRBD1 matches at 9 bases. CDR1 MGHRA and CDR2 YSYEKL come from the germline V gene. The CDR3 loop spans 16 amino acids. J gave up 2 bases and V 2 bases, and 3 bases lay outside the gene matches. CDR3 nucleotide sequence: TGCGCCAGCAGCCAATACAGGGGGCGAAACACCGGGGAGCTGTTTTTT. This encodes CASSQYRGRNTGELFF.

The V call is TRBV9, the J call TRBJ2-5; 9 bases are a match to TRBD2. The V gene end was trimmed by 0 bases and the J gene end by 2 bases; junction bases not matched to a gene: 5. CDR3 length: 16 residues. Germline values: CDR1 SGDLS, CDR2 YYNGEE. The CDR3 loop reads CASSVAQRGAQETQYF. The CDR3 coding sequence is TGTGCCAGCAGCGTAGCTCAGCGGGGGGCGCAAGAGACCCAGTACTTC.

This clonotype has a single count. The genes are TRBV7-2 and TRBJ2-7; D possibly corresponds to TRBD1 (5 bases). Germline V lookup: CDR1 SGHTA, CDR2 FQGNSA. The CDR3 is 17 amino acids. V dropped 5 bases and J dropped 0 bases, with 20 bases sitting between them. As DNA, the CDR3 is TGTGCCAGCAGCACCCAAGGTGGCCAGGGTGACTCCTACGAGCAGTACTTC. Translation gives CASSTQGGQGDSYEQYF. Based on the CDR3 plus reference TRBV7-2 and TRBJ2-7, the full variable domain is GAGVSQSPSNKVTEKGKDVELRCDPISGHTALYWYRQSLGQGLEFLIYFQGNSAPDKSGLPSDRFSAERTGGSVSTLTIQRTQQEDSAVYLCASSTQGGQGDSYEQYFGPGTRLTVT.

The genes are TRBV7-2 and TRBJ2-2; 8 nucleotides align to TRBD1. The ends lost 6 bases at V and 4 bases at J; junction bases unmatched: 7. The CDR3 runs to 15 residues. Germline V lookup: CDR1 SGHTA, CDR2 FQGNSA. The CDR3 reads CASRIDRGATGELFF. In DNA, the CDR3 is TGTGCCAGCAGGATTGACAGGGGAGCCACCGGGGAGCTGTTTTTT.

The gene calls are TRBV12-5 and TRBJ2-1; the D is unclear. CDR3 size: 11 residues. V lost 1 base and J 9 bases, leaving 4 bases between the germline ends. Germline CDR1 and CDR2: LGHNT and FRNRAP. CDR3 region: CASGLEVEQFF. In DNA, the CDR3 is TGTGCTAGTGGTTTGGAGGTTGAGCAGTTCTTC.

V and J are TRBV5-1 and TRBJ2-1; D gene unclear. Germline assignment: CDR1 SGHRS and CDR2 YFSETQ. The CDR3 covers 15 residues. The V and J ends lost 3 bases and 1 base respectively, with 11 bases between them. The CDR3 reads CASSYLGISYNEQFF. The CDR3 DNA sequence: TGCGCCAGCAGCTACTTAGGTATTTCCTACAATGAGCAGTTCTTC.

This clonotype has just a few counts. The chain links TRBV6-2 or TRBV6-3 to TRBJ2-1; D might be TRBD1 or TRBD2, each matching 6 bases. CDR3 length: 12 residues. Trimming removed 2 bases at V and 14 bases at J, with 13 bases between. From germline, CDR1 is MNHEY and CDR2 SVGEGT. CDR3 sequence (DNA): TGTGCCAGCAGTTACCAGGGGAAGCGGGAGTTCTTC. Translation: CASSYQGKREFF.

The CDR3 is CSVVLSGKDQPQHF. The DNA for the CDR3 is TGCAGCGTTGTTCTGTCCGGGAAGGATCAGCCCCAGCATTTT. The chain is built from TRBV29-1 and TRBJ1-5; D gene ambiguous. This CDR3 spans 14 amino acids. V was shortened by 4 bases and J by 5 bases, with 15 bases between the two germline ends. CDR1 is SQVTM, CDR2 ANQGSEA, per germline.

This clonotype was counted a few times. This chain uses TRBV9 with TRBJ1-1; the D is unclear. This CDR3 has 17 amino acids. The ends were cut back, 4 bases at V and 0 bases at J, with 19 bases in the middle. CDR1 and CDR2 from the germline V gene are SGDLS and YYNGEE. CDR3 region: CASSLRLSYSLNTEAFF. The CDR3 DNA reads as TGTGCCAGCAGCCTCCGACTGTCCTACTCGTTGAACACTGAAGCTTTCTTT.

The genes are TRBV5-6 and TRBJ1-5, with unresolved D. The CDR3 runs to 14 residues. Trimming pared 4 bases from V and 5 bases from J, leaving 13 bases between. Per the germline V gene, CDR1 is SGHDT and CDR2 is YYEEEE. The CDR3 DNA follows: TGTGCCAGCAGCATGCCGGGCCCCCATCAGCCCCAGCATTTT. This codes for CASSMPGPHQPQHF.

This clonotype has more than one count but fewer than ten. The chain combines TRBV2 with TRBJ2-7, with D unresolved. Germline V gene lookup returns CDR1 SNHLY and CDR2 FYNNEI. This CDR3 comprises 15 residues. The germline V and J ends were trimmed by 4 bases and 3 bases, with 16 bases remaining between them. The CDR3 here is CASSGAGHLYYEQYV. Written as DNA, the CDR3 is TGTGCCAGCAGTGGGGCAGGTCATCTCTACTACGAGCAGTACGTC.